This TCR beta chain stems from a study of T cell responses to AZD1222 COVID-19 vaccine (dated by TCRdb to the early 2020s). Regarding the study in general: AZD1222 recipients whose second dose came at about 4 weeks and those whose second dose came at about 12 weeks were combined into one group, since spike-specific TCR depth and breadth did not differ between the two schedules. TCR sequencing covered 230 or so trial participants: 200 to 220 given two doses of AZD1222 and about 26 given two doses of MenACWY control vaccine. Enrollment into the trials was organized by age into subgroups of 18-55, 56-69 and 70-plus years, and those subgroups contained about 150, 27 and 61 TCR-sequenced participants, respectively.

Interpreted using the paper, the time point label stands for: baseline before first vaccination. Vaccinee samples came from UK trials COV001 and COV002, including a single-blind randomized controlled phase 2/3 trial of AZD1222 (ChAdOx1 nCoV-19) in healthy adults. For TCRbeta chain sequencing, PBMC samples were collected from trial participants at day 0 and at day 28 after the second dose. The CDR3 regions of human TCRbeta chains were analyzed by immunosequencing. As for the authors' bioinformatics: Repertoire TCRs were checked for matches against a reference library of SARS-CoV-2-specific TCRs that had been generated using the MIRA antigen-specificity platform. Breadth was defined as the fraction of unique TCRs that were SARS-CoV-2-associated, and depth was defined as the fraction of total T cells that were SARS-CoV-2-associated. Using the MIRA data, every spike-specific TCR was mapped to the spike region that the TCR reacted to and assigned to either a CD4 or a CD8 class. Log10-transformed breadth and depth values were compared by one-way ANOVA with Sidak's multiple comparisons tests. TCRdb holds this immuneACCESS table with in-frame rearrangements only. Some clones are missing; in checked studies, unresolved V genes explain under half, and the rest has no known cause. V, J and clone size reflect that table, while D and trimming were determined from the DNA. In all, the sample holds around 100,000 clones, and 86% of those were seen once. The ten largest account for approximately 5% of the sample.

The paper as a whole reports these results and caveats: After two AZD1222 doses, both the breadth and the depth of spike-specific TCRs were significantly higher than at day 0 and than in MenACWY recipients. Reportedly, almost half of the unique spike-specific TCRs recognized epitopes lying outside the regions that are mutated in the B.1.351 and B.1.1.7 variants. The whole spike protein was spanned by vaccine-associated CD4 TCRs, and dominant responses were seen in regions 160-218 and 743-854. The 56-69-year group was small, and its depth increase did not reach significance, likely because of low power. Participants were mostly white British and included more females than males, and it was suggested by the authors that clonal diversity may have been underestimated. Because no day 14 peak-response samples were available, the repertoires could be characterized only after the peak T cell response. Only a handful of AZD1222 recipients were SARS-CoV-2 seropositive at baseline, limiting conclusions about previously exposed vaccinees.

On this clone: The specificity of this receptor is unknown. Within one base of it there is no much larger clone, and no base qualities were kept.

The source was peripheral blood, collected on day 0 of AZD1222 vaccination. The origin of this receptor is an adult in good health.

The nucleotide sequence reads TGCGCCAGCAGCACCGGGACAGGGGCTGAAAAACTGTTTTTT. This yields the protein CASSTGTGAEKLFF. The chain employs TRBV5-1 and TRBJ1-4, and 10 junction bases match TRBD1. The CDR3 numbers 14 residues from cysteine through phenylalanine. Only the CDR3 part of the read is kept: 42 bases, read in frame from the first base. The germline V gene supplies CDR1 SGHRS and CDR2 YFSETQ. After removal of 4 bases from V and 7 bases from J, the junction retains 4 bases not matched to a gene.